Listed here are 21 T cell receptor beta chains from one sample, sequenced in a study of early T cells in non-severe SARS-CoV-2 infection. TCRdb called the 5' RACE reads again in MiXCR, with one record for every CDR3 protein. The profile shows 120,000 or so distinct CDR3 sequences, roughly 12% of them singletons. The source was whole blood, collected at baseline. The receptor source for this set is an adult who was a healthcare worker with PCR-confirmed SARS-CoV-2 infection or an uninfected control (not recorded which).

CDR3 amino acids: CASSGTGTSKGNEQFF. CDR3 DNA: TGTGCCAGCAGTGGAACCGGGACTAGTAAGGGCAATGAGCAGTTCTTC. The rearrangement uses TRBV12-3 or TRBV12-4 and TRBJ2-1; 8 positions agree with TRBD2. The CDR3 length is 16 residues. Losses at the gene ends were 5 bases for V and 6 bases for J; bases not matched to a gene: 12.

This clonotype was counted between two and nine times. The chain links TRBV7-9 to TRBJ1-2; no clear D gene. V dropped 5 bases and J dropped 4 bases, with 11 bases sitting between them. The CDR3 is 13 amino acids. CDR1 SEHNR and CDR2 FQNEAQ come from the germline V gene (reference sequence). CDR3 DNA sequence: TGTGCCAGCAGCCAGACACAGCCCTATGGCTACACCTTC. Amino acids: CASSQTQPYGYTF.

This clonotype showed up just a few times. This chain joins TRBV3-1 and TRBJ2-5; D uncertain. V was shortened by 0 bases and J by 2 bases, with 7 bases between the two germline ends. CDR3 length equals 14 residues. From germline, CDR1 is LGHDT and CDR2 YNNKEL (reference sequence). The CDR3 DNA follows: TGTGCCAGCAGCCAAGATTGGGCACAAGAGACCCAGTACTTC. Translation gives CASSQDWAQETQYF.

This clonotype was seen ten or more times. V is TRBV5-5 and J is TRBJ2-3; D call uncertain. Trimming took off 4 bases at V and 3 bases at J, with 12 bases between the two ends. The CDR3 contains 14 residues. Germline V gene sequence: CDR1 SGHKS, CDR2 YYEKEE (reference sequence). CDR3 loop: CASSPVLGTDTQYF. The CDR3 bases are TGTGCCAGCAGCCCCGTCCTAGGAACAGATACGCAGTATTTT.

In this sample, this clonotype turned up a few times. The V gene is TRBV29-1, the J gene TRBJ2-2; no firm D call. V lost 7 bases, J lost 7 bases, and 10 bases lay in between. CDR3 size: 11 residues. CDR1 and CDR2 from the germline V gene are SQVTM and ANQGSEA. The CDR3 loop is CSGGDVGELFF. The CDR3 DNA follows: TGCAGCGGTGGGGATGTCGGGGAGCTGTTTTTT.

V and J are TRBV27 and TRBJ2-7; possible D gene TRBD1, 5 bases. Germline loops: CDR1 MNHEY, CDR2 SMNVEV (reference sequence). The CDR3 is 12 residues long. Trimming left V 5 bases short and J 5 bases short, with 10 bases between. The CDR3 protein is CASSPDRHEQYF. The CDR3 coding sequence is TGTGCCAGCAGTCCCGACAGACACGAGCAGTACTTC.

The chain uses TRBV12-3 or TRBV12-4 and TRBJ1-2, with unresolved D. Trimming shortened V by 10 bases and J by 0 bases, and 15 bases separated the two germline ends. The length of the CDR3 is 14 residues. The DNA for the CDR3 is TGTGCCATCGCTCCGATAAGATCTAACTATGGCTACACCTTC. This sequence encodes CAIAPIRSNYGYTF.

V usage is TRBV7-9 and J usage is TRBJ1-1; a weak D match, TRBD1 (5 bases). The CDR3 has 17 amino acids. Germline CDR1 is SEHNR and CDR2 is FQNEAQ (reference sequence). Trimming took off 5 bases at V and 1 base at J, with 20 bases between the two ends. The CDR3 DNA is TGTGCCAGCAGCCGTGACAGAAACTACGAAGGGAACACTGAAGCTTTCTTT. It specifies CASSRDRNYEGNTEAFF.

The V gene is TRBV6-2 or TRBV6-3, the J gene TRBJ2-3, with 12 bases matching TRBD2. J lost 7 bases, V lost 6 bases, and 8 bases had no gene match. Germline V gives CDR1 MNHEY, CDR2 SVGEGT. The CDR3 has 15 residues. The CDR3 is CASRSSGRAPNTQYF. The CDR3 DNA follows: TGTGCCAGCAGATCTAGCGGGAGGGCTCCAAATACGCAGTATTTT.

The table lists this clonotype with a few counts. This sequence joins TRBV20-1 and TRBJ1-1; maybe TRBD1 (6 bases). Trimming took 2 bases from V and 1 from J, leaving 14 bases between them. This CDR3 contains 15 residues. CDR1 is DFQATT and CDR2 is SNEGSKA in the germline V gene (reference sequence). The CDR3 DNA reads as TGCAGTGCTAGAAGTGGGGGGGCACGGAACACTGAAGCTTTCTTT. Encoded protein: CSARSGGARNTEAFF.

The chain carries TRBV5-1 and TRBJ2-2, with 7 nucleotides matching TRBD2. V shed 3 bases and J 0 bases; nucleotides not matched to a gene: 2. This CDR3 region has 15 residues. Per germline, CDR1 SGHRS and CDR2 YFSETQ. The CDR3 bases are TGCGCCAGCAGCTCGGGACTATCGAACACCGGGGAGCTGTTTTTT. It translates to CASSSGLSNTGELFF.

This clonotype showed up just a few times. The J gene is TRBJ1-2, the V gene TRBV27; TRBD1 aligns across 7 bases. J was trimmed by 2 bases and V by 10 bases; bases with no gene match: 10. The CDR3 runs 14 residues. From germline, CDR1 is MNHEY and CDR2 SMNVEV (reference sequence). The CDR3 DNA follows: TGTGCCACCTCGGACAGGTCTATGAACTATGGCTACACCTTC. It is translated as CATSDRSMNYGYTF.

This clonotype showed up just a few times. The J gene is TRBJ1-3, the V gene TRBV6-5; 9 nucleotides agree with TRBD1. Unmatched junction bases numbered 7, after V lost 4 bases and J lost 0 bases. The CDR3 spans 17 residues. Germline CDR1 is MNHEY and CDR2 is SVGAGI. The CDR3 region has the DNA TGTGCCAGCAGTTCAGCCGGGACAGGGTTCTCTGGAAACACCATATATTTT. Translation: CASSSAGTGFSGNTIYF.

This clonotype was detected only a few times. The chain links TRBV6-5 to TRBJ2-1; 7 positions agree with TRBD2. The germline V gene has CDR1 MNHEY and CDR2 SVGAGI. The CDR3 runs to 15 residues. J lost 6 bases, V lost 7 bases, and 12 bases had no gene match. Here the CDR3 reads CASKMVLAYTNEQFF. CDR3 sequence (DNA): TGTGCCAGCAAAATGGTACTAGCGTACACCAATGAGCAGTTCTTC.

The chain combines TRBV7-9 with TRBJ1-6; 7 positions match TRBD1. The CDR3 loop spans 15 amino acids. V shed 5 bases, J shed 6 bases, and the junction held 7 bases outside the gene matches. Germline CDR1 reads SEHNR; CDR2 reads FQNEAQ (reference sequence). In DNA, the CDR3 is TGTGCCAGCAGCCCAACAGGGGCAACTAATTCACCCCTCCACTTT. Protein product: CASSPTGATNSPLHF.

The chain recombines TRBV10-3 with TRBJ2-7, with 9 bases matching TRBD1. Germline V lookup: CDR1 ENHRY, CDR2 SYGVKD. The CDR3 spans 13 residues. Trimming took 10 bases from V and 5 from J; bases not matched to a gene: 9. In DNA, the CDR3 is TGTGCCACCATGGACAGGGGTAGCCACGAGCAGTACTTC. Encoded protein: CATMDRGSHEQYF.

The chain recombines TRBV24-1 with TRBJ1-2, with 7 bases fitting TRBD1. Unmatched junction bases numbered 5, after V lost 7 bases and J lost 1 base. The germline gives CDR1 KGHDR, CDR2 SFDVKD. There are 14 residues in the CDR3. CDR3 sequence reads: CATSRDSLNYGYTF. CDR3 DNA sequence: TGTGCCACCAGCCGGGACAGCCTTAACTATGGCTACACCTTC.

The rearrangement joins TRBV19 to TRBJ2-7; D not resolved. Per germline, CDR1 LNHDA and CDR2 SQIVND (reference sequence). Trimming removed 2 bases at V and 2 bases at J, with 13 bases between. This CDR3 contains 15 residues. Here the CDR3 DNA reads TGTGCCAGTAGTATACATTTAGAGGCAGCCTACGAGCAGTACTTC. This sequence encodes CASSIHLEAAYEQYF.

This clonotype has ten or more counts. This rearrangement joins TRBV7-2 to TRBJ2-1; 10 bases fit TRBD2. V lost 4 bases, J lost 8 bases, and 11 bases stayed unmatched. Germline values: CDR1 SGHTA, CDR2 FQGNSA. This CDR3 region has 16 residues. CDR3 in amino acids: CASSSALAGAWDEQFF. The CDR3 bases are TGTGCCAGCAGCTCGGCCCTAGCGGGGGCCTGGGATGAGCAGTTCTTC.

This clonotype was detected ten times or more. Here the CDR3 reads CSAGLGSTDTQYF. DNA of the CDR3: TGCAGTGCTGGACTAGGTAGCACAGATACGCAGTATTTT. The V call is TRBV20-1, the J call TRBJ2-3, with 7 bases matching TRBD2. Trimming cost V 5 bases and J 0 bases; bases outside gene matches: 2. Germline V gene sequence: CDR1 DFQATT, CDR2 SNEGSKA (reference sequence). The CDR3 totals 13 residues.

The chain has TRBV27 and TRBJ1-1; D remains unclear. This CDR3 is built from 14 residues. In germline, CDR1 is MNHEY, CDR2 SMNVEV (reference sequence). The germline V and J ends were trimmed by 0 bases and 3 bases, with 8 bases remaining between them. The CDR3 here is CASSLSGRDTEAFF. Here the CDR3 DNA reads TGTGCCAGCAGTTTATCGGGCCGGGACACTGAAGCTTTCTTT.